The 16 T cell receptor beta chains listed next were all sequenced from one sample in a study of OX40 agonist ivuxolimab in advanced cancers. The protocol used for the library was the immunoSEQ multiplex PCR assay. TCRdb carries this immuneACCESS record with in-frame sequences only. Its versions omit some clonotypes, under half of them owing to an unresolved V gene in the studies checked, with the rest unexplained. In all, the sample holds around 75,000 clones, and roughly nine tenths of those were seen once. More than 8.5% of the sample is taken by the ten largest. The material was CD4+ or CD8+ T cells sorted from blood, obtained in a trial of the OX40 agonist ivuxolimab. The receptor source for this set is an adult with an advanced solid tumor such as melanoma, head and neck, liver or kidney cancer.

This chain uses TRBV19 with TRBJ2-3; weak D call: TRBD2 (5 bases). Trimming removed 1 base from V and 5 bases from J, with 10 bases in between. The CDR3 is 14 residues long. Germline CDR1 is LNHDA and CDR2 is SQIVND (reference sequence). CDR3 DNA: TGTGCCAGTAGTATAGGGACTCGTTTAGATACGCAGTATTTT. Translation gives CASSIGTRLDTQYF.

The rearrangement uses TRBV2 and TRBJ2-6; D remains unclear. Germline lookup yields CDR1 SNHLY and CDR2 FYNNEI. The CDR3 has 15 residues. The ends were cut back, 1 base at V and 1 base at J, with 5 bases in the middle. CDR3 in amino acids: CASSEGESGANVLTF. Written as DNA, the CDR3 is TGTGCCAGCAGTGAAGGAGAATCTGGGGCCAACGTCCTGACTTTC. The full variable domain, rest sourced from reference TRBV2 and TRBJ2-6, is EPEVTQTPSHQVTQMGQEVILRCVPISNHLYFYWYRQILGQKVEFLVSFYNNEISEKSEIFDDQFSVERPDGSNFTLKIRSTKLEDSAMYFCASSEGESGANVLTFGAGSRLTVL.

The chain joins TRBV6-5 to TRBJ1-4; a weak D match, TRBD1 (5 bases). The germline gives CDR1 MNHEY, CDR2 SVGAGI. Trimming shortened V by 6 bases and J by 3 bases, and 14 bases separated the two germline ends. The CDR3 has 15 residues. CDR3 in amino acids: CASRRTGLANEKLFF. The CDR3 bases are TGTGCCAGCAGGCGAACAGGTCTGGCTAATGAAAAACTGTTTTTT.

V usage is TRBV6-5 and J usage is TRBJ2-5; D gene uncertain. Trimming removed 6 bases from V and 2 bases from J, with 16 bases in between. This CDR3 has 15 amino acids. The germline gives CDR1 MNHEY, CDR2 SVGAGI. The CDR3 here is CASSPEWAPQETQYF. CDR3 bases: TGTGCCAGCAGCCCCGAATGGGCGCCTCAAGAGACCCAGTACTTC.

The CDR3 reads CASSFIRGETQYF. CDR3 coding DNA: TGTGCCAGCAGCTTCATCAGGGGGGAGACCCAGTACTTC. The V and J genes are TRBV11-2 and TRBJ2-5; 7 bases are shared with TRBD1. Losses at the gene ends were 3 bases for V and 5 bases for J; bases not matched to a gene: 3. Germline V gene data show CDR1 as SGHAT and CDR2 as FQNNGV. CDR3 size: 13 residues.

The gene calls are TRBV5-6 and TRBJ2-7, with 11 bases matching TRBD1. This CDR3 region has 15 residues. The germline CDR1 and CDR2 sequences are SGHDT and YYEEEE. The V and J ends lost 2 bases and 7 bases, in that order; junction bases with no gene match: 8. CDR3 sequence (DNA): TGTGCCAGCAGCTTCCCCGGGGGACAGGGGGAAGAGCAGTACTTC. The encoded protein is CASSFPGGQGEEQYF.

The V gene is TRBV5-1, the J gene TRBJ2-2; 9 bases map to TRBD1. V shed 0 bases and J 5 bases; nucleotides not matched to a gene: 2. This CDR3 spans 15 amino acids. Germline lookup yields CDR1 SGHRS and CDR2 YFSETQ. The CDR3 sequence: CASSLGQGETGELFF. In DNA form, the CDR3 reads TGCGCCAGCAGCTTGGGACAGGGGGAAACCGGGGAGCTGTTTTTT.

V usage is TRBV5-1 and J usage is TRBJ1-4, with D possibly TRBD1 on 6 matching bases. Germline V gives CDR1 SGHRS, CDR2 YFSETQ. The CDR3 is made up of 14 amino acids. V shed 0 bases and J shed 6 bases, with 9 bases lying between them. The CDR3 here is CASSLGQGYEKLFF. DNA for the CDR3: TGCGCCAGCAGCTTGGGGCAGGGGTATGAAAAACTGTTTTTT.

Comments on this clone: Its ends do not fully match the called genes, so a read error is possible. This sequence joins TRBV7-7 and TRBJ2-5, with a possible D match to TRBD2 (6 bases). Looked up from germline, CDR1 is SSHAT and CDR2 is FNYEAQ (reference sequence). This CDR3 comprises 15 residues. The CDR3 protein is CASSLGGWGQETQYF. The CDR3 nucleotides are TGTGCTAGCAGCTTGGGGGGTTGGGGTCAAGAGACCCAGTACTTC.

This chain links TRBV6-5 with TRBJ1-2; D unresolved. The germline CDR1 and CDR2 sequences are MNHEY and SVGAGI. V was cut by 3 bases and J by 8 bases, with 16 bases left in between. The CDR3 loop spans 14 amino acids. This chain's CDR3 is CASSYRGGWVGYTF. In nucleotides, the CDR3 is TGTGCCAGCAGTTATCGAGGTGGTTGGGTCGGCTACACCTTC.

The sample holds one count of this clone. The J gene is TRBJ2-5, the V gene TRBV28; 10 bases fit TRBD1. V gave up 6 bases and J gave up 4 bases; unmatched junction bases: 11. Germline V gene sequence: CDR1 MDHEN, CDR2 SYDVKM. This CDR3 is built from 16 residues. CDR3: CASSSPTGGSGETQYF. The CDR3 DNA follows: TGTGCCAGCAGCTCTCCGACAGGGGGCTCGGGAGAGACCCAGTACTTC.

This chain connects TRBV4-1 to TRBJ1-4; the D is unclear. The V end lost 0 bases, the J end lost 10 bases, and 3 bases lay between the germline ends. Germline V gene lookup returns CDR1 MGHRA and CDR2 YSYEKL. CDR3 length equals 11 residues. The CDR3 DNA is TGCGCCAGCAGCCAAGAGAGAAAACTGTTTTTT. It yields the protein CASSQERKLFF.

Worth noting for this clone: The same CDR3 also results from other DNA sequences found in this sample. The V gene is TRBV7-9, the J gene TRBJ2-7, with D perhaps assigned TRBD1 or TRBD2 (6 bases each). Germline CDR1 SEHNR, CDR2 FQNEAQ (reference sequence). The CDR3 extends over 14 amino acids. The germline V and J ends were trimmed by 1 base and 4 bases, with 11 bases remaining between them. The CDR3 loop is CASSLVGGEYEQYF. CDR3 nucleotides: TGTGCCAGCAGCTTAGTCGGGGGCGAATACGAGCAGTACTTC.

CDR3 in amino acids: CASSQGGQGTEAFF. CDR3 nucleotide sequence: TGTGCCAGTAGTCAGGGGGGCCAAGGCACTGAAGCTTTCTTT. The chain couples TRBV19 to TRBJ1-1, with 7 positions matching TRBD1. Germline V gives CDR1 LNHDA, CDR2 SQIVND (reference sequence). The CDR3 is made up of 14 amino acids. With 5 bases clipped from V and 4 bases from J, the junction kept 7 bases outside the gene matches.

The CDR3 DNA reads as TGTGCCAGCAGTTACCCTAGCGAAGAGCAGTACTTC. Protein sequence: CASSYPSEEQYF. The chain recombines TRBV6-5 with TRBJ2-7; the D gene is possibly TRBD2 (6 bases). This CDR3 contains 12 residues. Trimming took off 2 bases at V and 7 bases at J, with 9 bases between the two ends. Germline CDR1 and CDR2: MNHEY and SVGAGI.

V is TRBV19 and J is TRBJ1-2, with a possible D match to TRBD1 (5 bases). There are 13 residues in the CDR3. Trimming pared 7 bases from V and 6 bases from J, leaving 15 bases between. CDR1 LNHDA and CDR2 SQIVND come from the germline V gene (reference sequence). The CDR3 nucleotides read TGTGCCAGTATAGCCTCGACAGTGAATGGCTACACCTTC. It is translated as CASIASTVNGYTF.